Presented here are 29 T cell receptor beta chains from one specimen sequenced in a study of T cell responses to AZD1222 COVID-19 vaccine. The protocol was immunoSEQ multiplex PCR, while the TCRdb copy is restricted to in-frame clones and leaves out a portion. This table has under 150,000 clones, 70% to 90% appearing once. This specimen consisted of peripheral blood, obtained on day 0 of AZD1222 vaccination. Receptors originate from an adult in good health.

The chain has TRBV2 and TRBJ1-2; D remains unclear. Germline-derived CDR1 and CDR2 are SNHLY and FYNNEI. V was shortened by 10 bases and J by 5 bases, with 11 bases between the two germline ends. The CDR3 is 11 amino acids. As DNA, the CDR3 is TGTGCCATCACTACCGGGTATGGCTACACCTTC. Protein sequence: CAITTGYGYTF.

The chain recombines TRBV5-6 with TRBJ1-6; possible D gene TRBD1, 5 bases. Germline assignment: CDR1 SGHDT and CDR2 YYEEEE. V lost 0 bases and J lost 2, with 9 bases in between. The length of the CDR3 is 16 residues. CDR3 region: CASSLASGAYNSPLHF. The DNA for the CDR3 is TGTGCCAGCAGCTTGGCCTCGGGGGCCTATAATTCACCCCTCCACTTT.

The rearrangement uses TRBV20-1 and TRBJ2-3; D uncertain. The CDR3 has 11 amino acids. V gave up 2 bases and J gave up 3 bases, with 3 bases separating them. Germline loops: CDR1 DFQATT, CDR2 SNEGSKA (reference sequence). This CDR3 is CSARRTDTQYF. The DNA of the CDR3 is TGCAGTGCTAGAAGGACAGATACGCAGTATTTT.

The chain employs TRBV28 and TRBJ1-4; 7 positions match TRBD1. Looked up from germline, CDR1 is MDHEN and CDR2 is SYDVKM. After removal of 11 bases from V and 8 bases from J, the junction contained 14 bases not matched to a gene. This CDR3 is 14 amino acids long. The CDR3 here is CAGGQQGFREKLFF. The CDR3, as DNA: TGTGCCGGGGGGCAACAGGGGTTTCGGGAAAAACTGTTTTTT.

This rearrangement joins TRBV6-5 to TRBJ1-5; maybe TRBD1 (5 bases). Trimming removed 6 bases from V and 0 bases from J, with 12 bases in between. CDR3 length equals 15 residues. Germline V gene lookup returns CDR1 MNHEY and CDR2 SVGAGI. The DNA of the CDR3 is TGTGCCAGCAGGCGGACACATTATAGCAATCAGCCCCAGCATTTT. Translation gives CASRRTHYSNQPQHF.

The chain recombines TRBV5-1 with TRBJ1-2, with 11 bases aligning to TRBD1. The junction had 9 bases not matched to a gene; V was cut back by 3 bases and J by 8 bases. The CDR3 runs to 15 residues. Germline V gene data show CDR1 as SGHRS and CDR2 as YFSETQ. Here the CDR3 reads CASSSGRTGGSGYTF. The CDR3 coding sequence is TGCGCCAGCAGCTCCGGGCGGACAGGGGGCTCCGGCTACACCTTC. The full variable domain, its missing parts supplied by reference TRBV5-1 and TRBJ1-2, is KAGVTQTPRYLIKTRGQQVTLSCSPISGHRSVSWYQQTPGQGLQFLFEYFSETQRNKGNFPGRFSGRQFSNSRSEMNVSTLELGDSALYLCASSSGRTGGSGYTFGSGTRLTVV.

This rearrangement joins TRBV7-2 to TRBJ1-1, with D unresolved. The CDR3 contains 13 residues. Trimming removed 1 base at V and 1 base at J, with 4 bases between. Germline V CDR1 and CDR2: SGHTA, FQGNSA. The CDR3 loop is CASSLGKNTEAFF. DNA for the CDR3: TGTGCCAGCAGCTTAGGCAAGAACACTGAAGCTTTCTTT.

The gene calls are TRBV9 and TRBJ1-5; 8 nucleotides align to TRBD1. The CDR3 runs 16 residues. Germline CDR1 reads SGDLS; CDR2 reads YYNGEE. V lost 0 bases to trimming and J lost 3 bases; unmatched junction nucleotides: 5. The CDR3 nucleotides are TGTGCCAGCAGCGTAGAAAACAGGGGGGACAATCAGCCCCAGCATTTT. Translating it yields CASSVENRGDNQPQHF. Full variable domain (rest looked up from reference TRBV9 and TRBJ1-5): DSGVTQTPKHLITATGQRVTLRCSPRSGDLSVYWYQQSLDQGLQFLIQYYNGEERAKGNILERFSAQQFPDLHSELNLSSLELGDSALYFCASSVENRGDNQPQHFGDGTRLSIL.

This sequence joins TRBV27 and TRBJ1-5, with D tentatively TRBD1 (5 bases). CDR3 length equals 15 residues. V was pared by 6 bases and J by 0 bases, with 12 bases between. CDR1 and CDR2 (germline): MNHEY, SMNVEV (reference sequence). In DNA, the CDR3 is TGTGCCAGCAGGGGGAGACAGAATAGCAATCAGCCCCAGCATTTT. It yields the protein CASRGRQNSNQPQHF.

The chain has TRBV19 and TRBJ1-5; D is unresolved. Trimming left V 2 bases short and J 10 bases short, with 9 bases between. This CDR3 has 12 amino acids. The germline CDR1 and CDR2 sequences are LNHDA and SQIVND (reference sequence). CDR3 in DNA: TGTGCCAGTAGTATATCGATCCCCCCCCAGCATTTT. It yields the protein CASSISIPPQHF.

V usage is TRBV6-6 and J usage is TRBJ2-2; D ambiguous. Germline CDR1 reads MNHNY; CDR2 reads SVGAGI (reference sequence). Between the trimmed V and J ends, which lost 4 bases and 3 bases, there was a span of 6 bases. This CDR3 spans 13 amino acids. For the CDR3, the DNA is TGTGCCAGCAGTTCCCTCTACACCGGGGAGCTGTTTTTT. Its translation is CASSSLYTGELFF.

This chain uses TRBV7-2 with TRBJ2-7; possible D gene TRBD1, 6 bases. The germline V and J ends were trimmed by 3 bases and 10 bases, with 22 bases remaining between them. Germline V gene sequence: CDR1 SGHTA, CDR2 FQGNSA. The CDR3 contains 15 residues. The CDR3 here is CASSLGADGVFSQYF. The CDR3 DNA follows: TGTGCCAGCAGCTTGGGGGCCGACGGGGTTTTCTCACAGTACTTC.

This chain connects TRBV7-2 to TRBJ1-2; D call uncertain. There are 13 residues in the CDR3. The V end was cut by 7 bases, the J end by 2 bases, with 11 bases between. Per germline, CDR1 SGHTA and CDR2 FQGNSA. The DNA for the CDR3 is TGTGCCAGCACAAGAGTAGGGAACTATGGCTACACCTTC. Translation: CASTRVGNYGYTF.

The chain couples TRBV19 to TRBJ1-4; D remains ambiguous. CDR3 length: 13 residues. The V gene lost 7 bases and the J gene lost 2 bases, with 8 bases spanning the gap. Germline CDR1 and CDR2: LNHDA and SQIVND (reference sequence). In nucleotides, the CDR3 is TGTGCCAGTATTGGTCAGACTAATGAAAAACTGTTTTTT. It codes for CASIGQTNEKLFF. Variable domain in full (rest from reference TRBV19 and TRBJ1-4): DGGITQSPKYLFRKEGQNVTLSCEQNLNHDAMYWYRQDPGQGLRLIYYSQIVNDFQKGDIAEGYSVSREKKESFPLTVTSAQKNPTAFYLCASIGQTNEKLFFGSGTQLSVL.

CDR3 nucleotide sequence: TGTGCCAGCAGCGGGGGGACAGGGTCCGGTCAGCCCCAGCATTTT. Its protein product is CASSGGTGSGQPQHF. V and J are TRBV9 and TRBJ1-5, with 9 bases aligning to TRBD1. Trimming took 3 bases from V and 6 from J; bases not matched to a gene: 7. This CDR3 spans 15 amino acids. Germline CDR1 SGDLS, CDR2 YYNGEE. Full variable domain (outside the CDR3, taken from reference TRBV9 and TRBJ1-5): DSGVTQTPKHLITATGQRVTLRCSPRSGDLSVYWYQQSLDQGLQFLIQYYNGEERAKGNILERFSAQQFPDLHSELNLSSLELGDSALYFCASSGGTGSGQPQHFGDGTRLSIL.

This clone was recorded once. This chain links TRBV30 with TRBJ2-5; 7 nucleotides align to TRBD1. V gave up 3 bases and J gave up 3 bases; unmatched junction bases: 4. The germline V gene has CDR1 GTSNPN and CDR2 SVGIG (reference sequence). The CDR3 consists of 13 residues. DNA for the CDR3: TGTGCCTGGAGGAAGACAGGGAAAGAGACCCAGTACTTC. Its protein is CAWRKTGKETQYF.

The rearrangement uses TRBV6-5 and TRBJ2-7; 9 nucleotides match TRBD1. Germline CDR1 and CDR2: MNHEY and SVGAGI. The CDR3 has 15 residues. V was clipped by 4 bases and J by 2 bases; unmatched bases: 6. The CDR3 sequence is CASSSRTGVTYEQYF. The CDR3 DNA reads TGTGCCAGCAGTTCAAGGACAGGGGTCACCTACGAGCAGTACTTC.

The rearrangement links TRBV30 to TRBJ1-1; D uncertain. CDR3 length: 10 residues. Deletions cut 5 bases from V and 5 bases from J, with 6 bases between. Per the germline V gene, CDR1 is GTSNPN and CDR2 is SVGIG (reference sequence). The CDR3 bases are TGTGCCTGGTCCGGGACTGAAGCTTTCTTT. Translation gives CAWSGTEAFF.

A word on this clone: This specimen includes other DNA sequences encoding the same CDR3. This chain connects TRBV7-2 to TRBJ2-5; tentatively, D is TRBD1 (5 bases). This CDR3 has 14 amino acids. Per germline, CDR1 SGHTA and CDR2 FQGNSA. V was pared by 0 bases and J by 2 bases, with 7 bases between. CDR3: CASSLAGAQETQYF. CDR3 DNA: TGTGCCAGCAGCTTAGCAGGGGCTCAAGAGACCCAGTACTTC.

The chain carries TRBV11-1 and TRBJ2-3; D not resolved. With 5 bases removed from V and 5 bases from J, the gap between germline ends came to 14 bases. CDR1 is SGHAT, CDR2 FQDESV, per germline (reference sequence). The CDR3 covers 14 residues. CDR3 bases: TGTGCCAGCAGCCCTAAGGACGTGGAAGATACGCAGTATTTT. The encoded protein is CASSPKDVEDTQYF. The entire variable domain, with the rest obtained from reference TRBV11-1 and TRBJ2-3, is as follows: EAEVAQSPRYKITEKSQAVAFWCDPISGHATLYWYRQILGQGPELLVQFQDESVVDDSQLPKDRFSAERLKGVDSTLKIQPAELGDSAMYLCASSPKDVEDTQYFGPGTRLTVL.

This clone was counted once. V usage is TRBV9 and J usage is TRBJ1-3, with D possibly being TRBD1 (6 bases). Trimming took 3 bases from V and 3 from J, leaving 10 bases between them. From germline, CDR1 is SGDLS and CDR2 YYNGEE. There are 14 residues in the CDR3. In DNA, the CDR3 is TGTGCCAGCAGCGCACGGGACAATGGAAACACCATATATTTT. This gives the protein CASSARDNGNTIYF.

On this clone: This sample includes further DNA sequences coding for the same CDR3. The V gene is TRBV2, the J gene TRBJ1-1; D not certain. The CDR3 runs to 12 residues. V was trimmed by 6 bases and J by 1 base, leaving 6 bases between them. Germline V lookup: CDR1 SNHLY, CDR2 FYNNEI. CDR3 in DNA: TGTGCCAGCAGCGAGAGGAACACTGAAGCTTTCTTT. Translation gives CASSERNTEAFF.

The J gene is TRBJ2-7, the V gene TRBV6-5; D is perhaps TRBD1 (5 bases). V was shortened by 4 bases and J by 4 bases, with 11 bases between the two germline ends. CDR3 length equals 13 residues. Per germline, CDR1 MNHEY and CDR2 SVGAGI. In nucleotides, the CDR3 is TGTGCCAGCAGTTTCCGACAGAAATACGAGCAGTACTTC. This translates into CASSFRQKYEQYF.

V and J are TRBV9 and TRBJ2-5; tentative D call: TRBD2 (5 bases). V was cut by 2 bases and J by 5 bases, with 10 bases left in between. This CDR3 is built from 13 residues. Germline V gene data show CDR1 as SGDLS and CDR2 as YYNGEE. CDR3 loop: CASSVEVGETQYF. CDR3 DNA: TGTGCCAGCAGCGTGGAGGTTGGGGAGACCCAGTACTTC.

In nucleotides, the CDR3 is TGTGCCAGCAGCTCGACAGATACCATAGCAGATACGCAGTATTTT. Translated: CASSSTDTIADTQYF. The chain employs TRBV7-3 and TRBJ2-3; D may be TRBD1 (5 bases). Between the trimmed V and J ends, which lost 4 bases and 4 bases, there was a span of 15 bases. This CDR3 is built from 15 residues. The germline gives CDR1 SGHTA, CDR2 FQGTGA.

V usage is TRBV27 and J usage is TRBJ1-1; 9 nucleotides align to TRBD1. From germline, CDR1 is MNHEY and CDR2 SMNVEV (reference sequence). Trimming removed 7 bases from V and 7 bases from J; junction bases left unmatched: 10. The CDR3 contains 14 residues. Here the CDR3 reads CASNVPGQGSEAFF. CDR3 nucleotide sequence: TGTGCCAGCAATGTCCCGGGACAGGGCAGTGAAGCTTTCTTT.

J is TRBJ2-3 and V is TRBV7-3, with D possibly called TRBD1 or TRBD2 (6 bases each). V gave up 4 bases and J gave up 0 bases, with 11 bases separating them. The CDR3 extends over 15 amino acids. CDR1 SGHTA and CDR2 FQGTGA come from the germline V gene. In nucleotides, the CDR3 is TGTGCCAGCAGCTCCCGGAGGGGGAGCACAGATACGCAGTATTTT. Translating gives CASSSRRGSTDTQYF. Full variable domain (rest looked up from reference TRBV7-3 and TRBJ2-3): GAGVSQTPSNKVTEKGKYVELRCDPISGHTALYWYRQSLGQGPEFLIYFQGTGAADDSGLPNDRFFAVRPEGSVSTLKIQRTERGDSAVYLCASSSRRGSTDTQYFGPGTRLTVL.

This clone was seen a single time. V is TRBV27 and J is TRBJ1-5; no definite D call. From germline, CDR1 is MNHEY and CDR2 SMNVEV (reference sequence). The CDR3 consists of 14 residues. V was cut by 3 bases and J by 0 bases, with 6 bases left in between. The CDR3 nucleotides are TGTGCCAGCAGTTTTGGTGATAGCAATCAGCCCCAGCATTTT. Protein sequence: CASSFGDSNQPQHF.

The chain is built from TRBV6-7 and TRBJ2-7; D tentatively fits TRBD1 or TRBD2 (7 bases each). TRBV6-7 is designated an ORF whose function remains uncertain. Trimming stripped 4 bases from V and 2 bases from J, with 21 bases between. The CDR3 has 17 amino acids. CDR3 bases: TGTGCCAGCAGTTGCAGCGGATGGCAGGGGGGGACCTACGAGCAGTACTTC. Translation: CASSCSGWQGGTYEQYF.